Each of the 24 T cell receptor beta chains below was sequenced from the same sample in a study of vaccination and CD4 T cells after COVID-19. Sequenced with the Oncomine TCR Beta short-read assay was DNA taken from cultured CD4+ T cells. Each CDR3 protein gets one entry after TCRdb re-called the PCR reads with MiXCR. The sample comprises over 10,000 distinct CDR3 sequences, 30% to 35% of which are singletons, and around 10% rests with the top ten. The treatment is: roughly 11-day PBMC culture with coronavirus spike peptide pools or control peptides (ViraFEST assay). These receptors have no known antigen. The sample was CD4+ T cells from blood, cultured in vitro. The receptors were sampled from a human donor who had recovered from COVID-19.

Worth noting for this clonotype: With a much larger clone just one base away, this may be a read error. The gene calls are TRBV10-3 and TRBJ1-5; D is perhaps TRBD1 (5 bases). The CDR3 spans 15 residues. CDR1 and CDR2 (germline): ENHRY, SYGVKD. CDR3 DNA sequence: TGTGCCGTCAGTGAAGCAGGGAGAAGCAATCAGCCCCAGCATTTT. It codes for CAVSEAGRSNQPQHF.

The V gene is TRBV7-2, the J gene TRBJ1-1; TRBD1 agrees at 10 bases. This CDR3 region has 14 residues. Looked up from germline, CDR1 is SGHTA and CDR2 is FQGNSA. J gave up 7 bases and V 1 base, and 3 bases lay outside the gene matches. In nucleotides, the CDR3 is TGTGCCAGCAGCTTAGAACGGGACAGGGGTGAAGCTTTCTTT. It encodes CASSLERDRGEAFF.

J is TRBJ2-6 and V is TRBV19, with D tentatively TRBD1 (5 bases). Germline V lookup: CDR1 LNHDA, CDR2 SQIVND (reference sequence). Trimming left V 0 bases short and J 0 bases short, with 15 bases between. The CDR3 loop spans 19 amino acids. This CDR3 is CASSIDPQGSYSGANVLTF. For the CDR3, the DNA is TGTGCCAGTAGTATAGATCCCCAGGGATCTTACTCTGGGGCCAACGTCCTGACTTTC.

This chain connects TRBV28 to TRBJ1-1, with 11 bases that match TRBD1. The CDR3 sequence is 16 residues long. The J segment lost 7 bases and the V segment lost 5 bases, leaving 12 bases of the junction unmatched. Germline CDR1 MDHEN, CDR2 SYDVKM. CDR3 sequence (DNA): TGTGCCAGCAGTAGTTGGACAGGGGGCGGTGGGGGTGAAGCTTTCTTT. As protein: CASSSWTGGGGGEAFF.

This clonotype was seen a handful of times. The CDR3 region is CASKTGGGNQPQHF. CDR3 in DNA: TGTGCCAGTAAAACAGGGGGTGGCAATCAGCCCCAGCATTTT. The chain employs TRBV19 and TRBJ1-5; 8 positions match TRBD1. Germline CDR1 reads LNHDA; CDR2 reads SQIVND (reference sequence). The ends lost 7 bases at V and 2 bases at J; junction bases unmatched: 4. This CDR3 contains 14 residues.

This clonotype was seen only a few times. This rearrangement joins TRBV28 to TRBJ1-5; D call uncertain. Germline V gene sequence: CDR1 MDHEN, CDR2 SYDVKM. Trimming pared 0 bases from V and 2 bases from J, leaving 11 bases between. This CDR3 spans 16 amino acids. In nucleotides, the CDR3 is TGTGCCAGCAGTTTATGGCCGACCCCTGGCAATCAGCCCCAGCATTTT. The encoded protein is CASSLWPTPGNQPQHF.

The rearrangement joins TRBV5-4 to TRBJ1-5; D may be TRBD1 (6 bases). The CDR3 is 15 amino acids. Germline V lookup: CDR1 SGHNT, CDR2 YYREEE (reference sequence). The V and J ends lost 5 bases and 10 bases respectively, with 22 bases between them. CDR3 protein: CASRAGAGDEFPQHF. In nucleotides, the CDR3 is TGTGCCAGCAGGGCTGGGGCAGGGGACGAATTTCCCCAGCATTTT.

J is TRBJ1-2 and V is TRBV18, with 8 bases identical to TRBD1. The CDR3 length is 14 residues. The ends lost 6 bases at V and 4 bases at J; junction bases unmatched: 7. Per the germline V gene, CDR1 is KGHSH and CDR2 is LQKENI. CDR3 region: CASSLGTGGYGYTF. The CDR3 DNA sequence: TGTGCCAGCTCCCTCGGGACAGGCGGCTATGGCTACACCTTC.

V gene TRBV7-9 combines with J gene TRBJ1-4, with TRBD1 identical over 9 bases. The junction had 11 bases not matched to a gene; V was cut back by 5 bases and J by 7 bases. The CDR3 is 16 residues long. Germline loops: CDR1 SEHNR, CDR2 FQNEAQ (reference sequence). In DNA form, the CDR3 reads TGTGCCAGCAGCCCCCTAGGGACAGGGTTGGCTGAAAAACTGTTTTTT. Translation: CASSPLGTGLAEKLFF.

This sequence joins TRBV20-1 and TRBJ2-7; 7 nucleotides agree with TRBD2. The CDR3 length is 15 residues. Per germline, CDR1 DFQATT and CDR2 SNEGSKA (reference sequence). V shed 3 bases, J shed 1 base, and the junction held 9 bases outside the gene matches. The CDR3 reads CSASGKGGGSYEQYF. Written as DNA, the CDR3 is TGCAGTGCTAGCGGAAAGGGCGGGGGATCCTACGAGCAGTACTTC.

This clonotype came up a few times. CDR3: CASSLYTGDQETQYF. The CDR3 nucleotides are TGTGCCAGCAGCTTATATACTGGAGACCAAGAGACCCAGTACTTC. The chain carries TRBV7-9 and TRBJ2-5; D not certain. With 2 bases removed from V and 0 bases from J, the gap between germline ends came to 10 bases. Per germline, CDR1 SEHNR and CDR2 FQNEAQ (reference sequence). This CDR3 has 15 amino acids.

This clonotype came up a few times. The chain is built from TRBV20-1 and TRBJ1-1, with 8 bases that match TRBD1. Looked up from germline, CDR1 is DFQATT and CDR2 is SNEGSKA (reference sequence). J was trimmed by 2 bases and V by 8 bases; bases with no gene match: 7. CDR3 length: 13 amino acids. The DNA of the CDR3 is TGCAGTCCCGGACAGGGCAGCAACACTGAAGCTTTCTTT. Amino acids: CSPGQGSNTEAFF.

The sample holds a few counts of this clonotype. V and J are TRBV20-1 and TRBJ2-3; TRBD2 agrees at 10 bases. The CDR3 consists of 16 residues. Losses at the gene ends were 6 bases for V and 2 bases for J; bases not matched to a gene: 11. From germline, CDR1 is DFQATT and CDR2 SNEGSKA (reference sequence). The CDR3 sequence is CSASGTSGTTTDTQYF. For the CDR3, the DNA is TGCAGTGCGAGTGGCACTAGCGGGACGACCACAGATACGCAGTATTTT.

J is TRBJ1-1 and V is TRBV4-1; D is uncertain. The CDR3 runs 15 residues. Trimming stripped 0 bases from V and 3 bases from J, with 11 bases between. In germline, CDR1 is MGHRA, CDR2 YSYEKL. The CDR3 region has the DNA TGCGCCAGCAGCCAAGATCCCCCCGGTCACACTGAAGCTTTCTTT. Amino acid sequence: CASSQDPPGHTEAFF.

Only a few counts were recorded for this clonotype. The CDR3 spells CASSISGTGPPEQYF. Here the CDR3 DNA reads TGTGCCAGTAGTATATCCGGGACAGGACCTCCCGAGCAGTACTTC. The V gene is TRBV19, the J gene TRBJ2-7; the match to TRBD1 covers 8 bases. V lost 2 bases to trimming and J lost 6 bases; unmatched junction nucleotides: 9. The CDR3 is 15 amino acids. Germline values: CDR1 LNHDA, CDR2 SQIVND (reference sequence). Variable domain in full (rest from reference TRBV19 and TRBJ2-7): DGGITQSPKYLFRKEGQNVTLSCEQNLNHDAMYWYRQDPGQGLRLIYYSQIVNDFQKGDIAEGYSVSREKKESFPLTVTSAQKNPTAFYLCASSISGTGPPEQYFGPGTRLTVT.

This clonotype was counted only a few times. The chain is built from TRBV27 and TRBJ2-5, with 7 bases aligning to TRBD1. The J segment lost 1 base and the V segment lost 6 bases, leaving 2 bases of the junction unmatched. CDR1 is MNHEY and CDR2 is SMNVEV in the germline V gene (reference sequence). The length of the CDR3 is 13 residues. DNA of the CDR3: TGTGCCAGCAGCCGGACAGGCCAAGAGACCCAGTACTTC. Protein: CASSRTGQETQYF.

This clonotype occurred a few times. The chain links TRBV20-1 to TRBJ2-1; no clear D. Germline V lookup: CDR1 DFQATT, CDR2 SNEGSKA (reference sequence). V was trimmed by 4 bases and J by 0 bases, leaving 7 bases between them. The CDR3 runs to 13 residues. The CDR3 protein is CSATHSSYNEQFF. CDR3 sequence (DNA): TGCAGTGCTACACACAGCTCCTACAATGAGCAGTTCTTC.

In DNA, the CDR3 is TGTGCCAGCAGTTTGAAGCAGGGGTTCAATCAGCCCCAGCATTTT. This translates into CASSLKQGFNQPQHF. V gene TRBV12-3 or TRBV12-4 combines with J gene TRBJ1-5; TRBD1 might be the D (6 bases). V dropped 3 bases and J dropped 3 bases, with 12 bases sitting between them. The length of the CDR3 is 15 residues.

The chain carries TRBV12-3 or TRBV12-4 and TRBJ1-4; the match to TRBD1 covers 7 bases. With 8 bases clipped from V and 6 bases from J, the junction kept 15 bases outside the gene matches. The CDR3 is made up of 16 amino acids. CDR3 bases: TGTGCCAGCGGACCCACTCCTGGGACAGAAGATGAAAAACTGTTTTTT. Residues: CASGPTPGTEDEKLFF.

As to this clonotype: At one boundary the junction diverges from the germline segment, which might be a read error. CDR3 sequence (DNA): TGCAGTACTAGAGATCCGGGGATTGGGGTGTACAATGAGCAGTTCTTC. This translates into CSTRDPGIGVYNEQFF. J is TRBJ2-1 and V is TRBV20-1, with a possible D match to TRBD2 (5 bases). The CDR3 sequence is 16 residues long. Germline V CDR1 and CDR2: DFQATT, SNEGSKA (reference sequence).

The rearrangement links TRBV12-3 or TRBV12-4 to TRBJ2-1; 9 bases are a match to TRBD2. This CDR3 comprises 16 residues. After removal of 1 base from V and 2 bases from J, the junction contained 3 bases not matched to a gene. Here the CDR3 DNA reads TGTGCCAGCAGTTTAGGTAGCGGGAGAACCTACAATGAGCAGTTCTTC. Amino acids: CASSLGSGRTYNEQFF.

The chain is built from TRBV19 and TRBJ1-1; TRBD1 aligns across 7 bases. This CDR3 has 17 amino acids. The trim removed 6 bases at V and 0 bases at J, leaving 13 bases unmatched. Germline V gene lookup returns CDR1 LNHDA and CDR2 SQIVND (reference sequence). The CDR3 nucleotides read TGTGCCAGTAGCCTACCCCCGGGACAGAACATGAACACTGAAGCTTTCTTT. The encoded protein is CASSLPPGQNMNTEAFF.

Sample share makes this clonotype medium-sized. At one of its ends the junction is not consistent with the germline gene, which may arise from a read error. The chain combines TRBV5-1 with TRBJ1-5; 9 bases match TRBD1. The CDR3 has 15 residues. Germline V gene sequence: CDR1 SGHRS, CDR2 YFSETQ. As DNA, the CDR3 is TGTGCCAGCAGCTTAGATGGACAGGGGAATCAGCCCCAGCATTTT. It codes for CASSLDGQGNQPQHF. The full variable domain, in which reference TRBV5-1 and TRBJ1-5 provide the parts outside the CDR3, is KAGVTQTPRYLIKTRGQQVTLSCSPISGHRSVSWYQQTPGQGLQFLFEYFSETQRNKGNFPGRFSGRQFSNSRSEMNVSTLELGDSALYLCASSLDGQGNQPQHFGDGTRLSIL.

There are a few counts of this clonotype. V gene TRBV20-1 combines with J gene TRBJ1-2; D unclear. The V and J ends lost 6 bases and 8 bases respectively, with 13 bases between them. This CDR3 is built from 11 residues. The germline CDR1 and CDR2 sequences are DFQATT and SNEGSKA (reference sequence). CDR3 nucleotides: TGCAGTGCGTTCCTCGTGGGGGGCTACACCTTC. The encoded protein is CSAFLVGGYTF.